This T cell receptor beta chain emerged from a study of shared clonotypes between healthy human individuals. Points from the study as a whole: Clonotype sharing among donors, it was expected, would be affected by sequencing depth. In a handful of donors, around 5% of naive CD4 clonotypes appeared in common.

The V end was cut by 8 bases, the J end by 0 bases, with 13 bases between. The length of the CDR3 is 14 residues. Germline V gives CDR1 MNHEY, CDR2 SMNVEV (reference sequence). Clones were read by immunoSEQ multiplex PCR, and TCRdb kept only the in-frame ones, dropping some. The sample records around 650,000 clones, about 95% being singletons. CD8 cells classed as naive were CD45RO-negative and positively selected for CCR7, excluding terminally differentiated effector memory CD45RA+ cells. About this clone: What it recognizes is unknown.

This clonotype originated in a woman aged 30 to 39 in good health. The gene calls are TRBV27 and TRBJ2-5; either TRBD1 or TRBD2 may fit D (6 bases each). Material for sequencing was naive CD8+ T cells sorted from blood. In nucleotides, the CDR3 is TGTGCCAGCGGCACAGGGACTTACCAAGAGACCCAGTACTTC. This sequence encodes CASGTGTYQETQYF.